This T cell receptor beta chain is drawn from a study of a mutant IDH1 vaccine in newly diagnosed glioma. Study as a whole: Sex distribution of treated patients was roughly 62% male and about 38% female; mean age was around 42 years. Every participant had undergone radiotherapy, temozolomide, or both before, and most underwent both. Week 35 was safety follow-up visit V12; week 47 was end-of-study visit V13.

Using immunoSEQ multiplex PCR, the repertoire was profiled, and TCRdb retains in-frame clones only, with some absent. The sample has 53,000 or so clones, more than 60% seen once. The time point: week 35, safety follow-up. In every dose of vaccine, 300 ug of mutant IDH1 20-mer peptide was given alongside topical imiquimod. The CDR3 loop spans 15 amino acids. Trimming cost V 4 bases and J 1 base, with 16 bases left between them. Germline lookup yields CDR1 SQVTM and CDR2 ANQGSEA. Study results and limitations: Among all patients, vaccine-induced immune responses occurred in approximately 93%.

This clone was seen a single time. What it binds is unknown. Sequenced material: PBMCs, taken from a glioma patient whose treatment included an IDH1 peptide vaccine. The chain couples TRBV29-1 to TRBJ1-1; TRBD1 is a possible D gene (5 bases). This receptor was taken from a man aged 35 to 55 with glioma. CDR3 coding DNA: TGCAGCGTTGCCCCATCGGGGGGAGCGAACACTGAAGCTTTCTTT. Its translation: CSVAPSGGANTEAFF.